This record looks at one T cell receptor beta chain sequence and its context. Its antigen is not identified. cDNA synthesis used the whole RNA isolate, giving expressed TCRB sequences. Produced via immunoSEQ multiplex PCR; TCRdb's table is partial and in-frame only. The sample contains nearly 250,000 clones, 13% to 15% of which appear only once. This entry comes from a study of beta chain features in type 1 diabetes. For the study at large: Investigators examined under 140 million sorted cells across all samples. Study-level points and caveats: All four CD4+ subsets of Type 1 diabetes patients contained TCRB CDR3s that were moderately but significantly shorter.

Purity above 95% was achieved in all sorted populations. The germline V gene has CDR1 LNHDA and CDR2 SQIVND (reference sequence). With 8 bases removed from V and 2 bases from J, the gap between germline ends came to 12 bases. This CDR3 is built from 13 residues. This receptor was identified in a woman aged 40 to 50 in good health. The chain joins TRBV19 to TRBJ1-2; no firm D call. Sequencing used naive CD4+ T cells from blood. In nucleotides, the CDR3 is TGTGCCAGTGCCATGACATTAAACTATGGCTACACCTTC. Its translation is CASAMTLNYGYTF.